This T cell receptor beta chain was retrieved from a study of T cells in women clearing cervical HPV infection. Assay used: immunoSEQ multiplex PCR; TCRdb lists only in-frame clones, some missing. The listing contains more than 20,000 clones. Study-wide points: Cases and controls were distinguished at AUC 0.83 by richness and V genes.

In germline, CDR1 is MGHRA, CDR2 YSYEKL. V shed 9 bases and J 0 bases; nucleotides not matched to a gene: 4. The CDR3 runs to 13 residues. Note on this clone: Its antigen is not known. Read coverage stops 3 residues before the CDR3 terminus; the germline J gene supplies the remainder.

The chain recombines TRBV4-1 with TRBJ1-2; 7 bases agree with TRBD1. The receptor's source is a woman between 18 and 70 years old with a cervical HPV16 infection that either progressed to CIN3+ or cleared (not recorded which). Specimen: blood buffy coat. The CDR3 DNA, read in part, is TGCGCCAGTAACAGGGGAGCTAACTATGGC. Residues: CASNRGANYG. In full, the CDR3 is CASNRGANYGYTF.